The rows below give T cell receptor beta chains drawn from one sample of a study of blood T cell repertoires in COVID-19. The assay was immunoSEQ multiplex PCR, and TCRdb's table has in-frame clones only and misses some. The table has 120,000 or so clones, just under 85% seen once. Material for sequencing was peripheral blood. Receptors were obtained from a woman between 50 and 59 years old with acute or convalescent COVID-19. The CDR3 runs from the conserved cysteine through the conserved F or W. The D gene is left open where the match is weak. The listing skips clone size in some rows; elsewhere it reads once, few, many or a size class.

>TRBJ1-1|TRBV6-5|TRBD1|NA
TGTGCCAGCAGACAACAGGGGTACACTGAAGCTTTCTTT
CASRQQGYTEAFF
>TRBJ2-7|TRBV7-2|NA|NA
TGTGCCAGCAGCTTAGTAGGACAATTCATCTCCAGGTACGAGCAGTACTTC
CASSLVGQFISRYEQYF
>TRBJ1-1|TRBV5-1|NA|NA
TGCGCCAGCAGCCAACAGGGAATGGGCACTGAAGCTTTCTTT
CASSQQGMGTEAFF
>TRBJ2-7|TRBV3-1/TRBV3-2|TRBD2|NA
TGTGCCAGCAGCCAGACCGGGACTAGCGCCAGCGAGCAGTACTTC
CASSQTGTSASEQYF
>TRBJ2-3|TRBV6-1|TRBD2|NA
TGTGCCAGCAGTGAATTCTTCTCCGGGGGGGATTTGACAGATACGCAGTATTTT
CASSEFFSGGDLTDTQYF
>TRBJ2-1|TRBV6-6|TRBD1|NA
TGTGCCAGCAGTTATATGGACAGGGTGATCTTC
CASSYMDRVIF
>TRBJ1-1|TRBV19|NA|NA
TGTGCCAGTAGTATACGACAGTTAATGAACACTGAAGCTTTCTTT
CASSIRQLMNTEAFF
>TRBJ1-1|TRBV13|NA|NA
TGTGCCAGCAGCTTAGTGAGAGGTGAAGCTTTCTTT
CASSLVRGEAFF
>TRBJ2-2|TRBV24-1|TRBD1|NA
TGTGCCACCAGGGACAGGGGTCGCACCGGGGAGCTGTTTTTT
CATRDRGRTGELFF
>TRBJ1-1|TRBV7-2|TRBD1|NA
TGTGCCAGCAGAGTTCAGGGGGTGATGAACACTGAAGCTTTCTTT
CASRVQGVMNTEAFF
>TRBJ1-5|TRBV10-3|NA|NA
TGTGCCATCAGTGAGTGGGCAGACAGCAATCAGCCCCAGCATTTT
CAISEWADSNQPQHF
>TRBJ1-4|TRBV18|TRBD1|NA
TGTGCCAGCTCACCACTCCGGGGACAGGGTAGTGAAAAACTGTTTTTT
CASSPLRGQGSEKLFF
>TRBJ1-6|TRBV9|TRBD1|NA
TGTGCCAGCAGCGGAGGAAGACAGGGCATCGGTTCACCCCTCCACTTT
CASSGGRQGIGSPLHF
>TRBJ1-1|TRBV19|TRBD1|NA
TGTGCCAGTAAGGAGAAGACAGGGGCAGGCCCTGAAGCTTTCTTT
CASKEKTGAGPEAFF
>TRBJ2-7|TRBV11-2|NA|NA
TGTGCCAGCAGCTTAACTAGCTTGGAGCAGTACTTC
CASSLTSLEQYF
>TRBJ1-1|TRBV10-2|NA|NA
TGCGCCAGCAGTGAGAGGGGCAGCCACACTGAAGCTTTCTTT
CASSERGSHTEAFF
>TRBJ1-1|TRBV24-1|NA|once
TGTGCCACCAGTTTAGGGGGGAACACTGAAGCTTTCTTT
CATSLGGNTEAFF
>TRBJ1-5|TRBV19|TRBD1|NA
TGTGCCAGTACCCCTAGAGGGACAGGGTCGTTGAGCAATCAGCCCCAGCATTTT
CASTPRGTGSLSNQPQHF
>TRBJ2-7|TRBV20-1|NA|NA
TGCAGTGCTAGTTCCGGGGGGCCTGCCTACGAGCAGTACTTC
CSASSGGPAYEQYF
>TRBJ1-5|TRBV19|TRBD1|NA
TGTGCCAGTAGCACGTGGACAGGGCGCAATCAGCCCCAGCATTTT
CASSTWTGRNQPQHF
>TRBJ1-6|TRBV5-6|TRBD1|NA
TGTGCCAGCAGCTTGGAGAAGGGGGCGGGTTCACCCCTCCACTTT
CASSLEKGAGSPLHF
>TRBJ1-3|TRBV9|TRBD1|NA
TGTGCCAGCAGCGTGGGACAGGGAAAAGGCGCTGGAAACACCATATATTTT
CASSVGQGKGAGNTIYF